The entry below describes one TCR beta chain. This record comes from a study of blood T cell repertoires in COVID-19. About the study: Sites in the United States, Italy and Spain provided acute and convalescent COVID-19 samples. T cells, B-cell-depleted T cells, or PBMCs supplied cDNA or gDNA.

Per the authors' pipeline: How many nucleated cells were present was estimated from reference gene primer amplification. Profiled with immunoSEQ multiplex PCR; TCRdb holds only in-frame clones, not every one. D and trimming were read from the DNA, whereas the V and J calls and clone size are those reported in that table. The sample records around 170,000 clones, approximately 84% being singletons. Germline-derived CDR1 and CDR2 are SQVTM and ANQGSEA. There are 11 residues in the CDR3. Trimming shortened V by 6 bases and J by 9 bases, and 11 bases separated the two germline ends. The TCR was taken from a woman of 80 years or more with acute or convalescent COVID-19. Material for sequencing was peripheral blood. The chain employs TRBV29-1 and TRBJ1-4; D perhaps matches TRBD1 (6 bases). The DNA for the CDR3 is TGCAGCGTCGTCGGACAGAAAAAACTGTTTTTT. Amino acids: CSVVGQKKLFF. Full variable domain (missing parts from reference TRBV29-1 and TRBJ1-4): SAVISQKPSRDICQRGTSLTIQCQVDSQVTMMFWYRQQPGQSLTLIATANQGSEATYESGFVIDKFPISRPNLTFSTLTVSNMSPEDSSIYLCSVVGQKKLFFGSGTQLSVL.